This paragraph reports one T cell receptor beta chain. The CDR3 is 16 amino acids. Germline-derived CDR1 and CDR2 are SGHRS and YFSETQ. J lost 4 bases, V lost 4 bases, and 7 bases had no gene match. Methods used by the authors: Reference gene primer amplification gave nucleated cell count estimates. Repertoires were generated with immunoSEQ multiplex PCR, while TCRdb's copy carries only in-frame clones and drops some. The D gene and trimming were derived from the DNA, and the V and J assignments and clone size from that table. The sample has about 62,000 clones; 75% to 90% are singletons. This entry comes from a study of blood T cell repertoires in COVID-19. In the study overall: Sources were T cells, B-cell-depleted T cells, or PBMCs; the material itself was cDNA or gDNA.

The rearrangement joins TRBV5-1 to TRBJ2-2; the match to TRBD1 covers 10 bases. The sequence came from a woman in her fifties or sixties with COVID-19, enrolled during active disease. Sequencing input: peripheral blood. CDR3 nucleotides: TGCGCCAGCAGCGATCCGGGACAGGGGCCCACCGGGGAGCTGTTTTTT. As protein: CASSDPGQGPTGELFF.